This paragraph covers one T cell receptor (beta chain) sequence. These data belong to a study of blood T cell repertoires in COVID-19. The overall study: Whether acute or convalescent, the COVID-19 samples came from the United States, Italy and Spain.

Germline assignment: CDR1 SGHRS and CDR2 YFSETQ. Trimming removed 0 bases from V and 9 bases from J, with 15 bases in between. The CDR3 has 14 residues. Authors' methods: Cell counts per sample came from amplifying reference gene primers. Clones were sequenced by immunoSEQ multiplex PCR, and TCRdb holds only the in-frame ones, with some missing. V, J and clone size are those of that table, while D and trimming were read from the DNA. The repertoire holds some 170,000 clones, with about 85% as singletons. The specimen sequenced was peripheral blood. The chain joins TRBV5-1 to TRBJ1-1; D perhaps matches TRBD1 (6 bases). This TCR was sampled from a man aged 35 to 55 with acute or convalescent COVID-19. CDR3 in DNA: TGCGCCAGCAGCTTGGGGTCAGGGGCCATGAAAGCTTTCTTT. This translates into CASSLGSGAMKAFF.